These 29 T cell receptor beta chains were all obtained from the same sample, sequenced in a study of T cell changes during pregnancy in multiple sclerosis. Measured with immunoSEQ multiplex PCR; TCRdb has only the in-frame clones, and not every one. This sample has 85,000 to 100,000 clones, with about 93% found just once. Source: peripheral blood, taken after pregnancy. The source is a female donor with multiple sclerosis, enrolled in a pregnancy study.

The chain couples TRBV10-2 to TRBJ1-1; the D gene is possibly TRBD1 (6 bases). With 6 bases removed from V and 11 bases from J, the gap between germline ends came to 16 bases. Germline-derived CDR1 and CDR2 are WSHSY and SAAADI. This CDR3 has 12 residues. The CDR3 coding sequence is TGCGCCAGCAGGGGACCACAGGGATATGCTTTCTTT. This translates into CASRGPQGYAFF.

The rearrangement uses TRBV2 and TRBJ1-2, with 7 positions matching TRBD1. The CDR3 has 15 residues. The J segment lost 6 bases and the V segment lost 2 bases, leaving 9 bases of the junction unmatched. The germline gives CDR1 SNHLY, CDR2 FYNNEI. The CDR3 DNA reads as TGTGCCAGCAGTGAATCCCCAGGGGGTGACGATGGCTACACCTTC. Its protein is CASSESPGGDDGYTF.

This sequence joins TRBV28 and TRBJ2-2, with 8 bases fitting TRBD1. The CDR3 sequence is 15 residues long. Germline loops: CDR1 MDHEN, CDR2 SYDVKM. V shed 6 bases and J 0 bases; nucleotides not matched to a gene: 3. The CDR3 loop reads CASRAGQANTGELFF. The CDR3 bases are TGTGCCAGCAGGGCGGGACAGGCGAACACCGGGGAGCTGTTTTTT.

The rearrangement links TRBV9 to TRBJ2-1; 12 bases match TRBD2. The germline gives CDR1 SGDLS, CDR2 YYNGEE. Trimming at V came to 2 bases and at J to 6 bases, leaving 6 bases not matched to a gene. The CDR3 consists of 16 residues. CDR3 DNA sequence: TGTGCCAGCAGCGTTACTAGCGGGAGGATCTCCAATGAGCAGTTCTTC. Translation: CASSVTSGRISNEQFF.

V usage is TRBV19 and J usage is TRBJ2-7; 10 bases fit TRBD2. The CDR3 loop spans 15 amino acids. J gave up 6 bases and V 1 base, and 6 bases lay outside the gene matches. Germline assignment: CDR1 LNHDA and CDR2 SQIVND (reference sequence). CDR3 region: CASSIGAGGLSEQYF. In nucleotides, the CDR3 is TGTGCCAGTAGTATAGGAGCGGGAGGGCTCTCCGAGCAGTACTTC. Supplemented by reference TRBV19 and TRBJ2-7, the full variable domain reads DGGITQSPKYLFRKEGQNVTLSCEQNLNHDAMYWYRQDPGQGLRLIYYSQIVNDFQKGDIAEGYSVSREKKESFPLTVTSAQKNPTAFYLCASSIGAGGLSEQYFGPGTRLTVT.

The chain is built from TRBV6-5 and TRBJ2-3; the match to TRBD1 covers 9 bases. The CDR3 is made up of 15 amino acids. The V and J ends lost 6 bases and 4 bases, in that order; junction bases with no gene match: 8. Germline CDR1 is MNHEY and CDR2 is SVGAGI. Here the CDR3 reads CASRSGTGWADTQYF. The DNA for the CDR3 is TGTGCCAGCAGATCCGGGACAGGGTGGGCAGATACGCAGTATTTT.

This clone has just a few counts. V usage is TRBV27 and J usage is TRBJ1-5; 8 bases line up with TRBD1. CDR1 is MNHEY and CDR2 is SMNVEV in the germline V gene (reference sequence). The CDR3 is 13 residues long. With 8 bases clipped from V and 4 bases from J, the junction kept 4 bases outside the gene matches. The CDR3 loop reads CASGGQGNQPQHF. The CDR3 bases are TGTGCCAGCGGAGGACAGGGTAATCAGCCCCAGCATTTT.

The rearrangement uses TRBV28 and TRBJ2-7, with 8 nucleotides matching TRBD1. Germline assignment: CDR1 MDHEN and CDR2 SYDVKM. After removal of 2 bases from V and 4 bases from J, the junction contained 4 bases not matched to a gene. The CDR3 has 14 residues. This CDR3 reads CASSLAGGAYEQYF. The DNA for the CDR3 is TGTGCCAGCAGTTTAGCAGGGGGCGCGTACGAGCAGTACTTC. Complete variable domain (other parts from reference TRBV28 and TRBJ2-7): DVKVTQSSRYLVKRTGEKVFLECVQDMDHENMFWYRQDPGLGLRLIYFSYDVKMKEKGDIPEGYSVSREKKERFSLILESASTNQTSMYLCASSLAGGAYEQYFGPGTRLTVT.

The chain uses TRBV9 and TRBJ1-5; D is unclear. Germline V gene sequence: CDR1 SGDLS, CDR2 YYNGEE. This CDR3 comprises 13 residues. V was clipped by 7 bases and J by 5 bases, with 13 bases between them. The CDR3: CASGPWGDQPQHF. The CDR3 DNA reads as TGTGCCAGCGGACCCTGGGGAGATCAGCCCCAGCATTTT.

This chain connects TRBV6-5 to TRBJ2-1, with D possibly TRBD1 on 6 matching bases. CDR1 is MNHEY, CDR2 SVGAGI, per germline. Trimming took 6 bases from V and 5 from J, leaving 17 bases between them. This CDR3 contains 15 residues. In DNA form, the CDR3 reads TGTGCCAGCAGGCCTTGGGCAGGGGCTAACAATGAGCAGTTCTTC. Its protein product is CASRPWAGANNEQFF.

The chain joins TRBV7-2 to TRBJ2-3; 11 bases match TRBD2. Germline-derived CDR1 and CDR2 are SGHTA and FQGNSA. The CDR3 is 14 amino acids. V shed 1 base and J 14 bases; nucleotides not matched to a gene: 8. CDR3: CASSLVTSGGWPYF. As DNA, the CDR3 is TGTGCCAGCAGCTTAGTTACTAGCGGGGGATGGCCGTATTTT.

V gene TRBV5-1 combines with J gene TRBJ2-2; D gene unclear. This CDR3 has 15 residues. CDR1 SGHRS and CDR2 YFSETQ come from the germline V gene. Trimming took off 0 bases at V and 1 base at J, with 7 bases between the two ends. The CDR3 DNA reads TGCGCCAGCAGCTTGGGGGCAGTGAACACCGGGGAGCTGTTTTTT. Amino acid sequence: CASSLGAVNTGELFF.

V is TRBV5-5 and J is TRBJ2-1, with 10 nucleotides matching TRBD2. Per germline, CDR1 SGHKS and CDR2 YYEKEE (reference sequence). The CDR3 totals 14 residues. Trimming removed 0 bases from V and 8 bases from J; junction bases left unmatched: 2. The chain's CDR3 is CASSLVAGGYEQFF. The DNA for the CDR3 is TGTGCCAGCAGCTTGGTAGCGGGAGGCTATGAGCAGTTCTTC.

The chain is built from TRBV27 and TRBJ2-1; 11 nucleotides line up with TRBD2. CDR3 length equals 14 residues. Germline V lookup: CDR1 MNHEY, CDR2 SMNVEV (reference sequence). After removal of 3 bases from V and 9 bases from J, the junction contained 4 bases not matched to a gene. The CDR3 DNA reads as TGTGCCAGCAGTTTTAGCGGGAGGGGTGTTGAGCAGTTCTTC. Translating gives CASSFSGRGVEQFF.

The chain joins TRBV4-3 to TRBJ2-2; D is ambiguous. V lost 3 bases and J 4 bases, leaving 3 bases between the germline ends. The CDR3 is 12 residues long. Germline V CDR1 and CDR2: LGHNA, YSLEER. The CDR3 is CASSQATGELFF. In DNA, the CDR3 is TGCGCCAGCAGCCAGGCCACCGGGGAGCTGTTTTTT.

J is TRBJ2-1 and V is TRBV27; 9 nucleotides agree with TRBD1. The CDR3 is 15 residues long. J gave up 6 bases and V 7 bases, and 10 bases lay outside the gene matches. The germline gives CDR1 MNHEY, CDR2 SMNVEV (reference sequence). The chain's CDR3 is CASTPGQGFFNEQFF. The CDR3 nucleotides are TGTGCCAGCACCCCTGGACAGGGGTTTTTCAATGAGCAGTTCTTC.

J is TRBJ2-7 and V is TRBV10-2; 7 bases match TRBD1. Germline assignment: CDR1 WSHSY and CDR2 SAAADI. CDR3 length equals 14 residues. Trimming took 5 bases from V and 6 from J; bases not matched to a gene: 10. CDR3 sequence (DNA): TGCGCCAGCAGTCCAGACAGGGAACGGTTCGAGCAGTACTTC. Translated, it gives CASSPDRERFEQYF.

The genes are TRBV7-2 and TRBJ2-3; D may be TRBD2 (6 bases). V was trimmed by 5 bases and J by 3 bases, leaving 15 bases between them. The CDR3 sequence is 15 residues long. Germline-derived CDR1 and CDR2 are SGHTA and FQGNSA. CDR3 residues: CASSAVRRATDTQYF. CDR3 nucleotides: TGTGCCAGCAGCGCAGTACGGAGGGCAACAGATACGCAGTATTTT.

The chain combines TRBV4-1 with TRBJ2-5; TRBD2 aligns across 15 bases. Looked up from germline, CDR1 is MGHRA and CDR2 is YSYEKL. The length of the CDR3 is 18 residues. Trimming removed 0 bases from V and 2 bases from J; junction bases left unmatched: 4. This CDR3 reads CASSQDTGLAGGQETQYF. The CDR3 DNA reads as TGCGCCAGCAGCCAAGATACGGGACTAGCGGGAGGACAAGAGACCCAGTACTTC.

V and J are TRBV16 and TRBJ1-1, with D hard to call. CDR3 length: 12 residues. Germline V gives CDR1 KGHSY, CDR2 FQNENV. Trimming took off 3 bases at V and 5 bases at J, with 7 bases between the two ends. The CDR3 region is CASSHSTTEAFF. CDR3 DNA sequence: TGTGCCAGCAGCCACTCTACGACTGAAGCTTTCTTT.

The V and J genes are TRBV6-5 and TRBJ2-1; the match to TRBD2 covers 9 bases. CDR1 is MNHEY and CDR2 is SVGAGI in the germline V gene. V was clipped by 0 bases and J by 3 bases; unmatched bases: 0. The CDR3 loop spans 15 amino acids. CDR3 amino acids: CASSYSSGSYNEQFF. The CDR3 nucleotides are TGTGCCAGCAGTTACTCTAGCGGGAGCTACAATGAGCAGTTCTTC.

The chain recombines TRBV6-6 with TRBJ2-7, with a tentative D call TRBD2 (6 bases). CDR1 is MNHNY, CDR2 SVGAGI, per germline (reference sequence). V was trimmed by 7 bases and J by 2 bases, leaving 15 bases between them. This CDR3 is built from 14 residues. As DNA, the CDR3 is TGTGCCAGCACCCGGGACGGGACTCCCTACGAGCAGTACTTC. Amino acids: CASTRDGTPYEQYF.

The J gene is TRBJ1-5, the V gene TRBV4-1; tentatively, D is TRBD1 (6 bases). From germline, CDR1 is MGHRA and CDR2 YSYEKL. CDR3 length: 16 amino acids. The ends were cut back, 1 base at V and 0 bases at J, with 10 bases in the middle. The chain's CDR3 is CASSQVLGASNQPQHF. CDR3 coding DNA: TGCGCCAGCAGCCAAGTGTTGGGGGCTAGCAATCAGCCCCAGCATTTT.

The chain employs TRBV10-2 and TRBJ2-5, with 8 bases lining up with TRBD1. CDR1 is WSHSY, CDR2 SAAADI, per germline. V lost 4 bases to trimming and J lost 4 bases; unmatched junction nucleotides: 8. This CDR3 comprises 15 residues. The CDR3: CASSALWTGPETQYF. CDR3 nucleotide sequence: TGCGCCAGCAGTGCCCTTTGGACAGGGCCAGAGACCCAGTACTTC.

V gene TRBV5-1 combines with J gene TRBJ2-1, with TRBD1 identical over 7 bases. V lost 8 bases, J lost 5 bases, and 10 bases stayed unmatched. The germline V gene encodes CDR1 SGHRS and CDR2 YFSETQ. The CDR3 has 14 amino acids. The CDR3 region is CASSNRGTNNEQFF. CDR3 bases: TGCGCCAGTAGTAACAGGGGAACTAACAATGAGCAGTTCTTC.

DNA for the CDR3: TGTGCCAGCAGCCACGGGACTAGGCTGCAGGAGACCCAGTACTTC. Translation gives CASSHGTRLQETQYF. The V and J genes are TRBV14 and TRBJ2-5; TRBD2 aligns across 8 bases. J was trimmed by 5 bases and V by 3 bases; bases with no gene match: 8. CDR3 length equals 15 residues. From germline, CDR1 is SGHDN and CDR2 FVKESK. Full variable domain (missing parts from reference TRBV14 and TRBJ2-5): EAGVTQFPSHSVIEKGQTVTLRCDPISGHDNLYWYRRVMGKEIKFLLHFVKESKQDESGMPNNRFLAERTGGTYSTLKVQPAELEDSGVYFCASSHGTRLQETQYFGPGTRLLVL.

The rearrangement links TRBV7-2 to TRBJ1-1; TRBD1 might be the D (5 bases). Trimming removed 2 bases at V and 1 base at J, with 20 bases between. The CDR3 is 18 amino acids. Germline CDR1 is SGHTA and CDR2 is FQGNSA. CDR3 in amino acids: CASSLPPGWAGSNTEAFF. In DNA, the CDR3 is TGTGCCAGCAGCTTACCCCCAGGGTGGGCAGGCTCGAACACTGAAGCTTTCTTT.

This chain uses TRBV6-6 with TRBJ2-1; TRBD2 might be the D (5 bases). V lost 6 bases to trimming and J lost 7 bases, with 16 bases between them. The CDR3 covers 14 residues. Germline assignment: CDR1 MNHNY and CDR2 SVGAGI (reference sequence). The CDR3 DNA sequence: TGTGCCAGCAGCTCGCCGGGAAAGGGTAATGAGCAGTTCTTC. Translation gives CASSSPGKGNEQFF.

The chain employs TRBV7-6 and TRBJ1-1; 10 nucleotides agree with TRBD1. Germline assignment: CDR1 SGHVS and CDR2 FNYEAQ. The CDR3 has 15 residues. Trimming removed 2 bases from V and 10 bases from J; junction bases left unmatched: 10. CDR3 loop: CASSLIKGQGVSAFF. CDR3 nucleotide sequence: TGTGCCAGCAGCTTAATCAAAGGACAGGGGGTTTCAGCTTTCTTT.